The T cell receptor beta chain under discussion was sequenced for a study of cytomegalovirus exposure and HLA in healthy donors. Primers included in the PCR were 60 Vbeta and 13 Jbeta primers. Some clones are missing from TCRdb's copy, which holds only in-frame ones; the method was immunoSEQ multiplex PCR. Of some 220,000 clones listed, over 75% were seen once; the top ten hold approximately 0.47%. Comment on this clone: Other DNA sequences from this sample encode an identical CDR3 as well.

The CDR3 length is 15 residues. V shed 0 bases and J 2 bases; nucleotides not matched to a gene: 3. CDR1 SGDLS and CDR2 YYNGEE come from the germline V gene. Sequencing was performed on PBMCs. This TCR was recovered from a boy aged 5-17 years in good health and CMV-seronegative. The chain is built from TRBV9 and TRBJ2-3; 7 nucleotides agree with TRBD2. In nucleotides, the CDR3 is TGTGCCAGCAGCGTAGCGGGGGGACTCACAGATACGCAGTATTTT. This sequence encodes CASSVAGGLTDTQYF.